The text below deals with one T cell receptor (beta chain). Its antigen target is currently unknown. Reading the germline V gene (reference sequence) gives CDR1 PRHDT and CDR2 FYEKMQ. The CDR3 measures 14 amino acids from cysteine to phenylalanine. This entry has no DNA. Each sample's TRB amplification started from about 250 ng of peripheral blood genomic DNA, which corresponds to 35,000 to 45,000 genome equivalents. This sample stems from a study of T cell clusters in autoimmune cytopenias (dated by TCRdb to between 2019 and 2020). Looking at the study overall: A median TRB sequencing depth of approximately 50,000 reads per sample was reached, and a median of approximately 2,300 distinct TRB clonotypes per sample was obtained. In autoimmune cytopenia patients, peripheral blood TRB and IGH repertoires were sequenced during active disease and over treatment follow-up, together with healthy, CLL and autoimmune hepatitis controls. The study aimed to test whether autoimmune cytopenia patients carry a disease-specific immune repertoire signature usable as a blood-based biomarker.

Multiplex PCR with a touch-down protocol amplified TRB rearrangements, with the TRB-A and TRB-B primer pools combined in a single tube. Illumina adapters and sample indices were added to the amplicons through two consecutive PCR reactions performed with Phusion HS II polymerase. After gel purification with the NucleoSpin Gel and PCR Clean-up kit, the amplicons were quantified by Qubit and checked for quality on an Agilent 2100 Bioanalyzer. Sequencing of the libraries was performed on an Illumina MiSeq with 600-cycle, single-indexed, paired-end runs. As for the authors' bioinformatics: MiXCR version 2.1.12 with the default MiXCR reference library was used to align and assemble TRB reads. A clone was defined by each unique CDR3 nucleotide sequence, and the analysis included only productive sequences with two or more reads. Repertoire diversity was assessed with alpha-parameterized diversity profiles (alpha 0 to 5), including the Shannon (alpha 1) and Simpson (alpha 2) indices, which were computed with an R script. Combinatorial TRB VJ usage was calculated with the tcR package and was compared between cohorts by principal component analysis performed with ade4. GLIPH clustering of TCRbeta CDR3s was carried out on cohort pairs matched by age and read depth, and cluster frequencies were compared by Wilcoxon test. TCRdb reprocessed the reads into one record per CDR3 protein sequence, lacking DNA. TCRdb, rather than the study authors, made the V and J calls. The record for this sample contains thousands of distinct CDR3 sequences. The top ten hold 5% to 7% of the sample.

What the work shows at the level of the full study, not this receptor alone: The T cell clusters were only ever defined in silico, so experimental validation of their functional role was still needed. Shifts in the TRB repertoire, including less even repertoires in secondary cytopenia and CLL, were mostly a reflection of lymphoma bias and not of autoimmunity. Compared with active autoimmune hepatitis patients, healthy donors had almost three times as many exclusive TRB clusters, a finding consistent with an autoimmunity-wide signature. The GLIPH analysis suggested a lack of physiological T cell clusters in primary autoimmune cytopenia patients, since some 50 clusters were exclusive to healthy donors whereas about 18 were exclusive to patients. In the comparison of secondary cytopenia with CLL, no cluster-lack signature showed up, apparently because the dominant lymphoma-associated repertoire masked the signature.

The rearranged segments are TRBV13 and TRBJ2-7; the D call from TCRdb, TRBD1, cannot be confirmed without DNA. The sequenced material came from peripheral blood. This clonotype was obtained from a human donor with an autoimmune cytopenia or autoimmune hepatitis (not recorded which). This receptor has the CDR3 CASSMRTGIYEQYF.